This TCR beta chain appears in the sequencing data of a study of blood T cell repertoires in COVID-19. Study background: PBMCs, B-cell-depleted T cells, or T cells were the source of the cDNA or gDNA that made up the material.

The CDR3 loop spans 15 amino acids. Unmatched junction bases numbered 4, after V lost 4 bases and J lost 6 bases. Germline CDR1 reads KGHSH; CDR2 reads LQKENI. Some clones are missing from TCRdb's copy, which holds only in-frame ones; the method was immunoSEQ multiplex PCR. The data show around 310,000 clones, with roughly 90% seen just once and roughly 4% held by the top ten. The sample taken for sequencing was peripheral blood. V usage is TRBV18 and J usage is TRBJ1-6; 9 positions agree with TRBD1. This TCR derives from a woman between 45 and 60 years old with active or convalescent COVID-19. CDR3 coding DNA: TGTGCCAGCTCACTACAGGGGGCGGGTAATTCACCCCTCCACTTT. Amino acid sequence: CASSLQGAGNSPLHF.